This T cell receptor beta chain was recorded in a study of blood T cells in healthy people across ages. CDR3 length: 14 residues. The V end was cut by 0 bases, the J end by 0 bases, with 3 bases between. Germline lookup yields CDR1 LNHNV and CDR2 YYDKDF (reference sequence). This clonotype has a handful of counts. Using a J-beta primer mix together with a sample-barcoded 5' primer, a second PCR was run for roughly 6 to 12 cycles. MiXCR, run by TCRdb on the 5' RACE reads, gives a single entry per CDR3 protein. The data show about a million distinct CDR3 sequences, under 40% seen once. The clonotype was recovered from a man aged 18 to 29 in good health. Sequencing was carried out using blood. V and J are TRBV15 and TRBJ1-5; D is undetermined. CDR3 sequence reads: CATSRDISNQPQHF. DNA for the CDR3: TGTGCCACCAGCAGAGATATTAGCAATCAGCCCCAGCATTTT.